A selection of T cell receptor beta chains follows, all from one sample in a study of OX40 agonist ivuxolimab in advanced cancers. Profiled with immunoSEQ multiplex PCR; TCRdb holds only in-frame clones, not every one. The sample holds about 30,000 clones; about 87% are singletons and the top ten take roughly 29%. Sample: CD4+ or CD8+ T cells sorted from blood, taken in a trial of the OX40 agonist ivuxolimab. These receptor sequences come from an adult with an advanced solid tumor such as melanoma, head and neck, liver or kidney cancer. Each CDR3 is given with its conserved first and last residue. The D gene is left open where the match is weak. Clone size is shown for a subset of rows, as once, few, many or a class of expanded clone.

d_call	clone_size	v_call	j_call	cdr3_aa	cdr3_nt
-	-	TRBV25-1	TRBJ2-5	CASSELGLGGTQYF	TGTGCCAGCAGTGAATTGGGCCTCGGGGGGACCCAGTACTTC
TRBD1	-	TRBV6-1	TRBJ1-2	CASSDPDRKSYGYTF	TGTGCCAGCAGTGATCCGGACAGGAAGAGCTATGGCTACACCTTC
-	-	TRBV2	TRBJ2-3	CASSVGWAGTDTQYF	TGTGCCAGCAGTGTTGGCTGGGCGGGCACAGATACGCAGTATTTT
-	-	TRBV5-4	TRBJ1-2	CASSPEGVSYGYTF	TGTGCCAGCAGCCCTGAGGGGGTTTCCTATGGCTACACCTTC
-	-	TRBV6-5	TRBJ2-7	CASSEGLLSYEQYF	TGTGCCAGCAGCGAGGGTCTCCTCTCCTACGAGCAGTACTTC
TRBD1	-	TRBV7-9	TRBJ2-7	CASSTPGQGLHEQYF	TGTGCCAGCAGCACACCGGGACAGGGCCTCCACGAGCAGTACTTC
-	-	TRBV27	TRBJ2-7	CASSLASQGIYEQYF	TGTGCCAGCAGTTTAGCATCGCAGGGGATATACGAGCAGTACTTC
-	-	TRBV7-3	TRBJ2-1	CASSLYLGINEQFF	TGTGCCAGCAGCTTATATTTAGGTATCAATGAGCAGTTCTTC
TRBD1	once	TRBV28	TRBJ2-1	CASKRTGVNNEQFF	TGTGCCAGCAAGAGGACAGGGGTTAACAATGAGCAGTTCTTC
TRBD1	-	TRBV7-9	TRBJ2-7	CASSPVRGRDRGYEQYF	TGTGCCAGCAGCCCAGTCCGGGGGAGGGACAGGGGCTACGAGCAGTACTTC
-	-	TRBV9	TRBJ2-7	CASSVGGFGYEQYF	TGTGCCAGCAGCGTAGGGGGGTTTGGGTACGAGCAGTACTTC
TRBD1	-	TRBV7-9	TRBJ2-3	CASSFPVGQGADTQYF	TGTGCCAGCAGCTTCCCCGTGGGACAGGGAGCAGATACGCAGTATTTT
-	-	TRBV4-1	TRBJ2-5	CASSQALETQYF	TGCGCCAGCAGCCAAGCGTTGGAGACCCAGTACTTC
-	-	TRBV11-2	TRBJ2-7	CASSPDLWEQYF	TGTGCCAGCAGCCCTGACCTATGGGAGCAGTACTTC
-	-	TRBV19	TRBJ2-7	CASSNWGYEQYF	TGTGCCAGTAGTAATTGGGGCTACGAGCAGTACTTC
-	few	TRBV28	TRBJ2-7	CASSLGMGTEDPRLSGDEQYF	TGTGCCAGCAGTTTAGGGATGGGGACGGAGGACCCGAGGCTATCAGGGGACGAGCAGTACTTC
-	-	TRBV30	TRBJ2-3	CAWSPTEYTQYF	TGTGCCTGGAGTCCCACGGAGTATACGCAGTATTTT
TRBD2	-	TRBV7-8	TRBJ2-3	CASRLTSGGGDTQYF	TGTGCCAGCAGACTGACTAGCGGGGGTGGAGATACGCAGTATTTT
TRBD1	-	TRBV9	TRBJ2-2	CASSVGGFRGTGELFF	TGTGCCAGCAGCGTGGGTGGATTCAGGGGGACCGGGGAGCTGTTTTTT
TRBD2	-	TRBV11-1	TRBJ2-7	CASSTSGIDEQYF	TGTGCCAGCTCGACTAGCGGGATCGACGAGCAGTACTTC
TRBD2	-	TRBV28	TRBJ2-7	CASSLSPGGLEQYF	TGTGCCAGCAGTCTCTCCCCGGGAGGGCTCGAGCAGTACTTC
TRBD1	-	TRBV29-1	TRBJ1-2	CSVVMAGTAYGYTF	TGCAGCGTTGTCATGGCCGGGACAGCCTATGGCTACACCTTC
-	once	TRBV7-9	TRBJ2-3	CASSLRRDGTDTQYF	TGTGCCAGCAGCTTGCGAAGGGACGGTACAGATACGCAGTATTTT
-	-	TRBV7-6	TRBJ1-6	CASSRSGGNSPLHF	TGTGCCAGCAGCCGCAGTGGGGGGAATTCACCCCTCCACTTT
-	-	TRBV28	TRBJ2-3	CASSFGVGEQYF	TGTGCCAGCAGTTTCGGAGTGGGAGAGCAGTATTTT
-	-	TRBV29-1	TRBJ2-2	CSVGSLGTPNTGELFF	TGCAGCGTTGGAAGTCTCGGGACACCGAACACCGGGGAGCTGTTTTTT
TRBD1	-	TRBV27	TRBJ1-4	CASSLFRDRGEKLFF	TGTGCCAGCAGTTTATTCCGGGACAGGGGTGAAAAACTGTTTTTT
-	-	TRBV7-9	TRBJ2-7	CASSPVTGFYEQYF	TGTGCCAGCAGCCCCGTCACGGGTTTCTACGAGCAGTACTTC
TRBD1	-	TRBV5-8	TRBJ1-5	CASSSRTGPGNQPQHF	TGTGCCAGCAGCTCACGGACAGGGCCGGGCAATCAGCCCCAGCATTTT
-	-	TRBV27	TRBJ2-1	CASSLGWVSYNEQFF	TGTGCCAGCAGTTTGGGGTGGGTCTCCTACAATGAGCAGTTCTTC
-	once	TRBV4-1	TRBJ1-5	CASSQGGGDHNQPQHF	TGCGCCAGCAGCCAGGGGGGGGGAGATCACAATCAGCCCCAGCATTTT
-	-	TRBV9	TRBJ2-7	CASSVVGGYEQYF	TGTGCCAGCAGCGTAGTAGGGGGATACGAGCAGTACTTC
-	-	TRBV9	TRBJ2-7	CASSVELGWDEQYF	TGTGCCAGCAGCGTAGAATTGGGTTGGGACGAGCAGTACTTC
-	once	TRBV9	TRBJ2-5	CASSAMQGLKYYYQETQYF	TGTGCCAGCAGCGCAATGCAGGGTTTGAAATACTATTACCAAGAGACCCAGTACTTC
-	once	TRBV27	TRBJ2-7	CATSPTGDLTYEQYF	TGTGCCACCAGTCCCACCGGGGACCTCACCTACGAGCAGTACTTC
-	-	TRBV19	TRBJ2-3	CASSIWAPATDTQYF	TGTGCCAGTAGTATATGGGCTCCGGCCACAGATACGCAGTATTTT
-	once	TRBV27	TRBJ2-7	CASSRTGTAYEQYF	TGTGCCAGCAGTCGGACCGGGACGGCTTACGAGCAGTACTTC
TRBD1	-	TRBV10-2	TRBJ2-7	CASRAGTGGGYEQYF	TGCGCCAGCAGAGCCGGGACAGGGGGCGGATACGAGCAGTACTTC